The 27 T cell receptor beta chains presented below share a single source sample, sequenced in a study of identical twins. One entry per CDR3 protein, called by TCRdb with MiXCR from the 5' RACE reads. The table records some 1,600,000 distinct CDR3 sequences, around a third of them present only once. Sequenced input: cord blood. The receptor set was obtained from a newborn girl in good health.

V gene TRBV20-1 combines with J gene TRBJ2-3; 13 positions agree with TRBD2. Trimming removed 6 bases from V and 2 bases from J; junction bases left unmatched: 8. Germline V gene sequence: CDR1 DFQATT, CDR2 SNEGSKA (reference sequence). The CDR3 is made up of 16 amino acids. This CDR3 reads CSARGLAGPLTDTQYF. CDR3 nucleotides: TGCAGTGCGAGGGGACTAGCGGGACCCCTCACAGATACGCAGTATTTT.

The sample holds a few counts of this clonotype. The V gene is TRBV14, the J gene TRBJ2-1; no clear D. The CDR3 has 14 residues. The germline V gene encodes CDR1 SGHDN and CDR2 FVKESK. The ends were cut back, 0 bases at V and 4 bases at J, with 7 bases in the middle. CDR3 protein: CASSQDYPYNEQFF. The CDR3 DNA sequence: TGTGCCAGCAGCCAAGATTATCCTTACAATGAGCAGTTCTTC. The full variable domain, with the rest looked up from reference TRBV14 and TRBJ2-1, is EAGVTQFPSHSVIEKGQTVTLRCDPISGHDNLYWYRRVMGKEIKFLLHFVKESKQDESGMPNNRFLAERTGGTYSTLKVQPAELEDSGVYFCASSQDYPYNEQFFGPGTRLTVL.

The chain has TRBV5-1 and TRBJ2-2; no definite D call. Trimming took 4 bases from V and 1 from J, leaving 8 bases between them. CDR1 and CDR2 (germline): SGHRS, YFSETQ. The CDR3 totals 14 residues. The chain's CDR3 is CASSTRQNTGELFF. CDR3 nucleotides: TGCGCCAGCAGCACCCGACAGAACACCGGGGAGCTGTTTTTT.

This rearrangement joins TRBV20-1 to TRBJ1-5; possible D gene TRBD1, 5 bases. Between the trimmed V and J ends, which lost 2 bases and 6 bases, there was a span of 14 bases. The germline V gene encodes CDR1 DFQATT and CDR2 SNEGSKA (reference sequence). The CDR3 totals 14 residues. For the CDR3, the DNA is TGCAGTGCTAGACGAAGAGGGGTTCGTCAGCCCCAGCATTTT. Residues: CSARRRGVRQPQHF.

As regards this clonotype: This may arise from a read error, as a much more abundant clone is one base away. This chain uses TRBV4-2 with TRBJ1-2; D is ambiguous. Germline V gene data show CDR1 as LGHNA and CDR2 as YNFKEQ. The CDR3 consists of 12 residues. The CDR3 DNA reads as TGTGCCAGCGGCCAAGATCACTATGGCTACACCTTC. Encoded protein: CASGQDHYGYTF.

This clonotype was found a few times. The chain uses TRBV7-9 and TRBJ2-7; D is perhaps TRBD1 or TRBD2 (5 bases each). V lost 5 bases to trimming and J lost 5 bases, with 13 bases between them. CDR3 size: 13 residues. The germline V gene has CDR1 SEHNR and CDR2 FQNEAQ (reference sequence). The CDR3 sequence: CASSAGRGDEQYF. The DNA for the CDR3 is TGTGCCAGCAGCGCCGGACGAGGGGACGAGCAGTACTTC.

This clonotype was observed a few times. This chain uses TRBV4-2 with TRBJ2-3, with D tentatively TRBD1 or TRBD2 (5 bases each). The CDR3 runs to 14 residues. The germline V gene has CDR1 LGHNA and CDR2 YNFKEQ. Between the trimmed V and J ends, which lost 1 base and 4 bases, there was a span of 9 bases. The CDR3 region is CASSQGGIADTQYF. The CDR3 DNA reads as TGTGCCAGCAGCCAAGGGGGGATTGCAGATACGCAGTATTTT.

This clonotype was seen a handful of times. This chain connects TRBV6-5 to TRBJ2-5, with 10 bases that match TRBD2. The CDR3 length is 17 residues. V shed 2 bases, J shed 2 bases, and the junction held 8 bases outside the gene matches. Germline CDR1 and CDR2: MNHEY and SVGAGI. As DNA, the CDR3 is TGTGCCAGCAGTTACACCCCGGGACTAGCGTTTCAAGAGACCCAGTACTTC. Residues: CASSYTPGLAFQETQYF.

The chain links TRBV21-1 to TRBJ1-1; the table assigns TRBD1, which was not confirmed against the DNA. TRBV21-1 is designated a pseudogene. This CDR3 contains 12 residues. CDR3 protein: CASFRAATEAFF. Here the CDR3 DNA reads TGTGCCAGCTTCAGGGCGGCCACTGAAGCTTTCTTT.

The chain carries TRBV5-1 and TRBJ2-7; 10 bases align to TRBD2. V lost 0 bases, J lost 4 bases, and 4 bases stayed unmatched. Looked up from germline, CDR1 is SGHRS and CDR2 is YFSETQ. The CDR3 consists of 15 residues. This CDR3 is CASSLGGLAEYEQYF. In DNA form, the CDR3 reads TGCGCCAGCAGCTTGGGCGGACTAGCGGAATACGAGCAGTACTTC.

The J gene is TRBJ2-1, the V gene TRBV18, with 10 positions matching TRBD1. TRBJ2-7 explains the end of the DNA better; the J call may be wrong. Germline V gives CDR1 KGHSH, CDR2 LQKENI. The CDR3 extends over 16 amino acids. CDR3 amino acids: CASSPLDRGPTNEQYF. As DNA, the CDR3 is TGTGCCAGCTCACCTTTAGACAGGGGGCCTACAAATGAGCAGTACTTC.

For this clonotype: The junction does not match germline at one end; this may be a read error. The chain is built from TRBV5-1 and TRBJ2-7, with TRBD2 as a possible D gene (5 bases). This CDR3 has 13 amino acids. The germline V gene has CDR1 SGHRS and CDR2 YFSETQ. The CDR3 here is CASTVDSYNEQYF. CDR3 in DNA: TGTGCCAGCACCGTGGACTCCTACAATGAGCAGTACTTC.

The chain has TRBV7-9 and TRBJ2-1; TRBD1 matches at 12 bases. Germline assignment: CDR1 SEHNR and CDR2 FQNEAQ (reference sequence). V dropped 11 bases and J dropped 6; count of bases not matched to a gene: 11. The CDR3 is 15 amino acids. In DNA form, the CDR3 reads TGTGCCCTGGCGTGGGACAGGGGGCGCCGCAATGAGCAGTTCTTC. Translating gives CALAWDRGRRNEQFF.

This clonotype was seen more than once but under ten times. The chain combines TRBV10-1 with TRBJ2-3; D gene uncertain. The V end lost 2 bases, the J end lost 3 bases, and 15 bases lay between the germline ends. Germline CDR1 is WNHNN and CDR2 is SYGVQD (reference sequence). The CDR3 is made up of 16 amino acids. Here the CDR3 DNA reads TGCGCCAGCAGTGAGGCGGCTCCGCCGAGGACAGATACGCAGTATTTT. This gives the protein CASSEAAPPRTDTQYF.

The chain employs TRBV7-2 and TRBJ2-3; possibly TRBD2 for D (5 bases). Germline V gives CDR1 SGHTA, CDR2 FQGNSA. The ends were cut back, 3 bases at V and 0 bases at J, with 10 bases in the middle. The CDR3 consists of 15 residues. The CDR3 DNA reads TGTGCCAGCAGCTTTACTAGTACTAGCACAGATACGCAGTATTTT. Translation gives CASSFTSTSTDTQYF.

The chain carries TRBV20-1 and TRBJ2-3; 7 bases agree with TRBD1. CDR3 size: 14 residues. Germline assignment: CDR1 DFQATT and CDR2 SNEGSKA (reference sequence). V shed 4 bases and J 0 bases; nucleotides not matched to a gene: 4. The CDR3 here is CSANRGGSTDTQYF. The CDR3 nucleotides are TGCAGTGCTAACAGGGGCGGGAGCACAGATACGCAGTATTTT.

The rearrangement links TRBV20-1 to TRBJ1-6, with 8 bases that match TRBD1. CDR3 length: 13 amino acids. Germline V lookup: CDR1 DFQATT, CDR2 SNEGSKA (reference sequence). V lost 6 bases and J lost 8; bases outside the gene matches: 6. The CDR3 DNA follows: TGCAGTGCGCGGACAGGGTGGGATTCACCCCTCCACTTT. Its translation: CSARTGWDSPLHF.

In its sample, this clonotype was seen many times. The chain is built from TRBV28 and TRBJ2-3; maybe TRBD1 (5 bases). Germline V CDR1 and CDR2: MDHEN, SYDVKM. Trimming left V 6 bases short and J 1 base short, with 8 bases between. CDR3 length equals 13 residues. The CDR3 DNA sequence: TGTGCCAGCAGGATACAGGGCACAGATACGCAGTATTTT. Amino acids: CASRIQGTDTQYF. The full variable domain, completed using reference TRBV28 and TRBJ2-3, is DVKVTQSSRYLVKRTGEKVFLECVQDMDHENMFWYRQDPGLGLRLIYFSYDVKMKEKGDIPEGYSVSREKKERFSLILESASTNQTSMYLCASRIQGTDTQYFGPGTRLTVL.

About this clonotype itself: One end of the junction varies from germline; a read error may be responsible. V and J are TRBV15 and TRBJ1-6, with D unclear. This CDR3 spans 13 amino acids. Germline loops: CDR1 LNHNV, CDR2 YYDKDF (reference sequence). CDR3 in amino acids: CAASFRRNSPLHF. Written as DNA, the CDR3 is TGTGCCGCCAGCTTCCGTCGGAATTCACCCCTCCACTTT.

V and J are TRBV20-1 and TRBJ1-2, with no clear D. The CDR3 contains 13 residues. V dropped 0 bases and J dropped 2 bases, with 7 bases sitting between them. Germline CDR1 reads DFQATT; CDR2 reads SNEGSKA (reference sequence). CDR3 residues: CSARELGNYGYTF. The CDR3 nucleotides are TGCAGTGCTAGAGAGCTGGGGAACTATGGCTACACCTTC.

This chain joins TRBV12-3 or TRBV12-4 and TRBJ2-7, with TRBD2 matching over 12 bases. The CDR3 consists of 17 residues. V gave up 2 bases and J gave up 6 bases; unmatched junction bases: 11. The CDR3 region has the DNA TGTGCCAGCAGTTTATCCCCTGGACTAGCGGGAAGGGGCGAGCAGTACTTC. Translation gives CASSLSPGLAGRGEQYF.

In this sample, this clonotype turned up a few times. The CDR3 spells CASRLGRVGWERYYGYTF. CDR3 bases: TGTGCCAGCAGATTGGGGAGGGTAGGTTGGGAGCGGTACTATGGCTACACCTTC. The chain employs TRBV12-3 or TRBV12-4 and TRBJ1-2; D is unclear. V gave up 6 bases and J gave up 3 bases, with 26 bases separating them. This CDR3 region has 18 residues.

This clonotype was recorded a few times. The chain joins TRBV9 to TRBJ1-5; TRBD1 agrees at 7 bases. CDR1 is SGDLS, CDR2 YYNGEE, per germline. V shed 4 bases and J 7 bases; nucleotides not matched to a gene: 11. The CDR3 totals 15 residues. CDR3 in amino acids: CASSSSGQVGQPQHF. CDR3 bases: TGTGCCAGCAGCTCATCCGGACAGGTGGGACAGCCCCAGCATTTT.

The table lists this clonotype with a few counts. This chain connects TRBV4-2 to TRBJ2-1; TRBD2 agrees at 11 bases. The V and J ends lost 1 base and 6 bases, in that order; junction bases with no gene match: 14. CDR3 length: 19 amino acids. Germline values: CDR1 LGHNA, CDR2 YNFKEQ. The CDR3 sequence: CASSQVDGELAGGPNEQFF. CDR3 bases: TGTGCCAGCAGCCAAGTAGATGGCGAATTAGCGGGGGGGCCCAATGAGCAGTTCTTC.

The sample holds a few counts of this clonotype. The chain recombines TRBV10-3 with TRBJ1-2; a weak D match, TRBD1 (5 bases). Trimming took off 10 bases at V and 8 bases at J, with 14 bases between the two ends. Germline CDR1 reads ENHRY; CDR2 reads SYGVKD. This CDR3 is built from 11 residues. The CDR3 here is CATGPWGGYTF. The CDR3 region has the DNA TGTGCCACCGGTCCTTGGGGGGGCTACACCTTC.

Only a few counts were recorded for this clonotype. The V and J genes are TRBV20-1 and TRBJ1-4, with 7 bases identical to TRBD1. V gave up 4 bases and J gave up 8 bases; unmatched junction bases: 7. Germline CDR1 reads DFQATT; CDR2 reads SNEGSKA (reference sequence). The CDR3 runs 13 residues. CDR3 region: CSAIYQGGEKLFF. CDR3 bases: TGCAGTGCTATATACCAGGGGGGGGAAAAACTGTTTTTT.

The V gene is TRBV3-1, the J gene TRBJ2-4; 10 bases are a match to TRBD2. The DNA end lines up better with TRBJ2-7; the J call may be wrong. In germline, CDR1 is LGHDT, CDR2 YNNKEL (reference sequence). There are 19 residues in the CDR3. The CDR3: CASSQDTLPSGSPRYEQYF. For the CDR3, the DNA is TGTGCCAGCAGCCAAGATACCCTACCTAGCGGGAGTCCCCGGTACGAGCAGTACTTC.